The rows below give T cell receptor beta chains drawn from one sample of a study of PD-1 blockade in classical Hodgkin lymphoma. Here immunoSEQ multiplex PCR was the method, and the copy in TCRdb shows in-frame clones only, minus some. The sample has about 13,000 clones; around 87% are singletons. Sequenced material: peripheral blood mononuclear cells (PBMCs), taken at baseline. These receptors were taken from a human donor with classical Hodgkin lymphoma. Both conserved end residues are part of each CDR3. Fields, in order: clone size, J gene, V gene, D gene, CDR3 protein, CDR3 DNA. The D gene is left open where the match is weak. Some rows have no size entry. The others give once, few or many, or a class for an expanded clone.

size: -
J: TRBJ2-1
V: TRBV6-5
D: -
CDR3: CASSLYNEQFF
DNA: TGTGCCAGCAGTTTATACAATGAGCAGTTCTTC

size: once
J: TRBJ1-1
V: TRBV5-4
D: -
CDR3: CASSLAVGPNTEAFF
DNA: TGTGCCAGCAGCTTGGCCGTGGGCCCTAACACTGAAGCTTTCTTT

size: once
J: TRBJ2-7
V: TRBV27
D: TRBD2
CDR3: CASSLSGLAGGREQYF
DNA: TGTGCCAGCAGTTTGTCGGGACTAGCGGGAGGTAGGGAGCAGTACTTC

size: few
J: TRBJ1-2
V: TRBV7-6
D: -
CDR3: CASSFGDYGYTF
DNA: TGTGCCAGCAGCTTCGGCGACTATGGCTACACCTTC

size: -
J: TRBJ2-7
V: TRBV30
D: TRBD2
CDR3: CAWIPRESYEQYF
DNA: TGTGCCTGGATTCCGCGGGAGAGTTACGAGCAGTACTTC

size: -
J: TRBJ2-3
V: TRBV7-2
D: -
CDR3: CASSLEEWADTQYF
DNA: TGTGCCAGCAGCTTAGAAGAGTGGGCAGATACGCAGTATTTT

size: -
J: TRBJ2-7
V: TRBV6-5
D: -
CDR3: CASTTWDYEQYF
DNA: TGTGCCAGCACCACTTGGGACTACGAGCAGTACTTC

size: once
J: TRBJ1-5
V: TRBV27
D: -
CDR3: CASSLLGSNQPQHF
DNA: TGTGCCAGCAGTTTATTGGGGAGCAATCAGCCCCAGCATTTT

size: once
J: TRBJ2-1
V: TRBV7-3
D: -
CDR3: CASSLSVNNEQFF
DNA: TGTGCCAGCAGCTTATCAGTTAACAATGAGCAGTTCTTC

size: -
J: TRBJ1-6
V: TRBV28
D: TRBD1
CDR3: CASSDRVNSPLHF
DNA: TGTGCCAGCAGTGACAGGGTGAATTCACCCCTCCACTTT

size: -
J: TRBJ2-5
V: TRBV6-1
D: -
CDR3: CASSEGSLQETQYF
DNA: TGTGCCAGCAGTGAAGGCAGCCTACAAGAGACCCAGTACTTC

size: -
J: TRBJ2-5
V: TRBV6-1
D: TRBD1
CDR3: CASSRGQIQETQYF
DNA: TGTGCCAGCAGTAGGGGACAGATCCAAGAGACCCAGTACTTC

size: -
J: TRBJ1-2
V: TRBV6-5
D: -
CDR3: CASSYDGRFNYGYTF
DNA: TGTGCCAGCAGTTATGACGGAAGATTTAACTATGGCTACACCTTC

size: -
J: TRBJ2-1
V: TRBV7-9
D: -
CDR3: CAASSGSSYNEQFF
DNA: TGTGCCGCCTCAAGCGGAAGCTCCTACAATGAGCAGTTCTTC

size: -
J: TRBJ2-1
V: TRBV12-1
D: -
CDR3: CARKSGGVSPLSWQFF
DNA: TGTGCCAGAAAGAGCGGGGGGGTAAGCCCCCTCAGTTGGCAGTTCTTC

size: once
J: TRBJ2-1
V: TRBV5-1
D: -
CDR3: CASSLATTEYNEQFF
DNA: TGCGCCAGCAGCTTGGCCACGACAGAATACAATGAGCAGTTCTTC

size: -
J: TRBJ2-2
V: TRBV7-3
D: -
CDR3: CASSLRATQITGELFF
DNA: TGTGCCAGCAGCTTAAGGGCTACCCAGATCACCGGGGAGCTGTTTTTT

size: -
J: TRBJ2-1
V: TRBV7-8
D: -
CDR3: CASSLAPGGQFF
DNA: TGTGCCAGCAGCTTAGCGCCAGGAGGGCAGTTCTTC

size: -
J: TRBJ1-2
V: TRBV30
D: -
CDR3: CAGYSFRDRANYGYTF
DNA: TGTGCCGGATATTCTTTCCGGGACCGTGCTAACTATGGCTACACCTTC

size: once
J: TRBJ1-1
V: TRBV6-5
D: TRBD1
CDR3: CASTFGPGGTEAFF
DNA: TGTGCCAGCACCTTCGGACCAGGGGGCACTGAAGCTTTCTTT

size: -
J: TRBJ2-7
V: TRBV25-1
D: -
CDR3: CASSELVSSYEQYF
DNA: TGTGCCAGCAGTGAACTAGTTTCCTCCTACGAGCAGTACTTC

size: -
J: TRBJ2-3
V: TRBV7-3
D: -
CDR3: CASSTGDTQYF
DNA: TGTGCCAGCAGCACGGGAGATACGCAGTATTTT

size: once
J: TRBJ2-1
V: TRBV7-9
D: TRBD2
CDR3: CASSLPEGGVVYNEQFF
DNA: TGTGCCAGCAGCCTCCCAGAGGGAGGGGTGGTATACAATGAGCAGTTCTTC

size: -
J: TRBJ2-7
V: TRBV6-6
D: -
CDR3: CASSSWQGSSYEQYF
DNA: TGTGCCAGCAGTTCCTGGCAGGGAAGCTCCTACGAGCAGTACTTC

size: once
J: TRBJ1-2
V: TRBV6-5
D: -
CDR3: CASTRRAPPNYGYTF
DNA: TGTGCCAGCACTAGAAGGGCGCCTCCTAACTATGGCTACACCTTC

size: -
J: TRBJ2-7
V: TRBV30
D: -
CDR3: CAWSVRDSHYEQYF
DNA: TGTGCCTGGAGTGTAAGAGACAGTCACTACGAGCAGTACTTC

size: -
J: TRBJ2-1
V: TRBV28
D: -
CDR3: CASSLFNEQFF
DNA: TGTGCCAGCAGTTTATTCAATGAGCAGTTCTTC

size: -
J: TRBJ1-1
V: TRBV11-1
D: -
CDR3: CASSLGQVYTEAFF
DNA: TGTGCCAGCAGCTTAGGACAGGTGTACACTGAAGCTTTCTTT

size: -
J: TRBJ2-3
V: TRBV6-1
D: -
CDR3: CATPGSTDTQYF
DNA: TGTGCCACTCCCGGCAGCACAGATACGCAGTATTTT

size: -
J: TRBJ2-3
V: TRBV13
D: -
CDR3: CASSLDQGVADTQYF
DNA: TGTGCCAGCAGCTTAGATCAGGGTGTCGCAGATACGCAGTATTTT

size: -
J: TRBJ2-7
V: TRBV5-1
D: TRBD1
CDR3: CASSFTGAVEQYF
DNA: TGCGCCAGCAGCTTTACAGGGGCTGTCGAGCAGTACTTC

size: -
J: TRBJ2-1
V: TRBV9
D: -
CDR3: CASSSQGSNEQFF
DNA: TGTGCCAGCAGCTCGCAGGGGTCCAATGAGCAGTTCTTC

size: -
J: TRBJ2-3
V: TRBV7-6
D: TRBD1
CDR3: CASSLVGQGRRDTQYF
DNA: TGTGCCAGCAGCTTAGTCGGACAGGGGAGGAGAGATACGCAGTATTTT

size: -
J: TRBJ2-7
V: TRBV6-5
D: -
CDR3: CASKNGGIYEQYF
DNA: TGTGCCAGCAAAAACGGGGGAATCTACGAGCAGTACTTC

size: -
J: TRBJ1-5
V: TRBV19
D: -
CDR3: CASSTGGQHSNQPQHF
DNA: TGTGCCAGTAGTACCGGCGGACAACATAGCAATCAGCCCCAGCATTTT

size: -
J: TRBJ1-1
V: TRBV7-3
D: -
CDR3: CASSPGGTEAFF
DNA: TGTGCCAGCAGTCCGGGGGGCACTGAAGCTTTCTTT

size: -
J: TRBJ2-3
V: TRBV10-2
D: -
CDR3: CASLGGGPIDTQYF
DNA: TGCGCCAGCCTAGGGGGAGGGCCAATAGATACGCAGTATTTT

size: -
J: TRBJ1-3
V: TRBV6-1
D: -
CDR3: CASSEWADLFQRNTIYF
DNA: TGTGCCAGCAGTGAATGGGCCGACCTTTTCCAACGAAACACCATATATTTT

size: -
J: TRBJ2-2
V: TRBV5-1
D: -
CDR3: CASSDGVPGTGELFF
DNA: TGCGCCAGCAGCGACGGGGTCCCGGGCACCGGGGAGCTGTTTTTT

size: -
J: TRBJ2-2
V: TRBV6-1
D: TRBD2
CDR3: CASSDFGRPREGLGGELFF
DNA: TGTGCCAGCAGTGATTTTGGCCGTCCGAGGGAGGGCCTCGGCGGGGAGCTGTTTTTT

size: few
J: TRBJ1-4
V: TRBV6-5
D: -
CDR3: CASSYKGHVNEKLFF
DNA: TGTGCCAGCAGTTACAAAGGACACGTTAATGAAAAACTGTTTTTT

size: -
J: TRBJ2-4
V: TRBV29-1
D: -
CDR3: CSVEDRRQVLAKNIQYF
DNA: TGCAGCGTTGAAGATCGCCGACAGGTTCTAGCCAAAAACATTCAGTACTTC

size: -
J: TRBJ2-3
V: TRBV6-1
D: -
CDR3: CASRGRVDTQYF
DNA: TGTGCCAGCAGGGGAAGGGTTGATACGCAGTATTTT